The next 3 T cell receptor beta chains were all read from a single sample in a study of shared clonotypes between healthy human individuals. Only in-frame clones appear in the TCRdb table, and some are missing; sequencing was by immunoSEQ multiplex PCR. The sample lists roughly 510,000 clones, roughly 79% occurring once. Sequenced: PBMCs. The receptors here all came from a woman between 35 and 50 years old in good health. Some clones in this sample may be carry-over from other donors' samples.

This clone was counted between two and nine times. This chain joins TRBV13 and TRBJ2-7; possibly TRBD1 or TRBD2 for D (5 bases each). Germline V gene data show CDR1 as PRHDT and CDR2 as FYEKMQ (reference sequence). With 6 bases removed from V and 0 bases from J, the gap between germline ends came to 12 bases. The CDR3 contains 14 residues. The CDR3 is CASRKRDGSYEQYF. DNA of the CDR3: TGTGCCAGCAGAAAAAGGGACGGCTCCTACGAGCAGTACTTC.

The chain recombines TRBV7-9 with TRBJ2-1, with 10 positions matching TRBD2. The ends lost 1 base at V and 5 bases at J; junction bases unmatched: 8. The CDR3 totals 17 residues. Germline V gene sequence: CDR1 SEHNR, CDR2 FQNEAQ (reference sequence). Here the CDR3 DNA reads TGTGCCAGCAGCTTAGTAAGTCTAGCGGGAGCTCACAATGAGCAGTTCTTC. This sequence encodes CASSLVSLAGAHNEQFF.

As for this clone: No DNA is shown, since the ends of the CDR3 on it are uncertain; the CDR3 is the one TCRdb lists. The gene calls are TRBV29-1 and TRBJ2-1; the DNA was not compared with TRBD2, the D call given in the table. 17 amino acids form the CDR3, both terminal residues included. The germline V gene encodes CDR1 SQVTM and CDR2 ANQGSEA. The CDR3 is CSVDFRGTSGTYNEQFF.